This TCR beta chain comes out of a study of blood T cell repertoires in COVID-19. Study overall: Italy, Spain and the United States were the sources of the convalescent and acute COVID-19 samples. PBMCs, B-cell-depleted T cells, or T cells provided the cDNA or gDNA that made up the material.

In the authors' workflow: Researchers report that nucleated cell counts were estimated from reference gene primer amplification. The repertoire was sequenced with immunoSEQ multiplex PCR; TCRdb's copy has only in-frame clones and lacks some. V and J calls and clone size are those listed in that table; D and trimming were worked out from the DNA. Of about 250,000 clones in the sample, 80% to 90% were seen once. The CDR3 sequence is 16 residues long. The germline V gene encodes CDR1 ENHRY and CDR2 SYGVKD. V trimming: 1 base; J trimming: 0 bases; junction bases outside the gene matches: 5. Material: peripheral blood. The sequence came from an elderly man with acute or convalescent COVID-19. V and J are TRBV10-3 and TRBJ2-7; 8 nucleotides align to TRBD1. The CDR3 region has the DNA TGTGCCATCAGTGAGTTGGAACAGGGGGACTCCTACGAGCAGTACTTC. Protein sequence: CAISELEQGDSYEQYF.